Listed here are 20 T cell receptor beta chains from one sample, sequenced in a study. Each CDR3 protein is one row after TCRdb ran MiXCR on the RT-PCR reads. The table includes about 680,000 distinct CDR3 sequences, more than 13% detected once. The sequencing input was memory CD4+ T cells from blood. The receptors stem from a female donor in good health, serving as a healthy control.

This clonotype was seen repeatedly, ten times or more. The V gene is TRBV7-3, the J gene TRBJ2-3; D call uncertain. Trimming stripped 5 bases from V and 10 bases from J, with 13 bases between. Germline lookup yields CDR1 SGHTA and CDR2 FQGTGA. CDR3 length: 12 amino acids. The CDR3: CASSPSGDAQYF. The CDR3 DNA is TGTGCCAGCAGCCCCTCAGGAGACGCGCAGTATTTT.

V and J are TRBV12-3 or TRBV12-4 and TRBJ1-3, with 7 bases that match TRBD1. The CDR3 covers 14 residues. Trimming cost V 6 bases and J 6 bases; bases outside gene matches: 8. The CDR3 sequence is CASRDTGEANTIYF. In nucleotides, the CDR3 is TGTGCCAGCAGAGATACAGGGGAGGCAAACACCATATATTTT.

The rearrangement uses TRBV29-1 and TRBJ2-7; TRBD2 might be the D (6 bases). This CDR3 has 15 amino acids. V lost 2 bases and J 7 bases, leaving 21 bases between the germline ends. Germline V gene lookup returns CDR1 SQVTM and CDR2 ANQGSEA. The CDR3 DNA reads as TGCAGCGTTGAACTTGCGGGACCCTCCTCAGGAGAGCAGTACTTC. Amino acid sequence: CSVELAGPSSGEQYF.

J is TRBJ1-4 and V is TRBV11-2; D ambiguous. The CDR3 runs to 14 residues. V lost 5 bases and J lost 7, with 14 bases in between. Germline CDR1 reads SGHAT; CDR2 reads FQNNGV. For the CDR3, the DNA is TGTGCCAGCAGCCCCAACCCCCGTAGTGAAAAACTGTTTTTT. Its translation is CASSPNPRSEKLFF.

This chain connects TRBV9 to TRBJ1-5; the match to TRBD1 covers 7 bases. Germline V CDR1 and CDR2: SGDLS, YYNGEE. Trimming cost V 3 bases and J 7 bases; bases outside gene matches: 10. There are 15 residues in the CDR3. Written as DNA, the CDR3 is TGTGCCAGCAGCGAAAGGGGGCAGGTTGGACAGCCCCAGCATTTT. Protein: CASSERGQVGQPQHF.

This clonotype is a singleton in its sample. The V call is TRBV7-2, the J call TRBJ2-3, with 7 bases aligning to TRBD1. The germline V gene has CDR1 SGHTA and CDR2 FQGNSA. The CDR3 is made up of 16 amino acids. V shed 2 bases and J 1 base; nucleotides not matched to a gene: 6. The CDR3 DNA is TGTGCCAGCAGCTTAATGAGGGGGCGCGGCACAGATACGCAGTATTTT. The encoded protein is CASSLMRGRGTDTQYF.

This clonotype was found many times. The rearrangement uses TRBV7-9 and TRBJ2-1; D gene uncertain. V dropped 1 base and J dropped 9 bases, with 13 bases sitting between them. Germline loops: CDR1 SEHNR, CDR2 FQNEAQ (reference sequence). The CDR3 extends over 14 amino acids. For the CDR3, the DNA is TGTGCCAGCAGCTTAGGGGTAATGGCGCCTGAGCAGTTCTTC. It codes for CASSLGVMAPEQFF. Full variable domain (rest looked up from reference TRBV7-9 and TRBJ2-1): DTGVSQNPRHKITKRGQNVTFRCDPISEHNRLYWYRQTLGQGPEFLTYFQNEAQLEKSRLLSDRFSAERPKGSFSTLEIQRTEQGDSAMYLCASSLGVMAPEQFFGPGTRLTVL.

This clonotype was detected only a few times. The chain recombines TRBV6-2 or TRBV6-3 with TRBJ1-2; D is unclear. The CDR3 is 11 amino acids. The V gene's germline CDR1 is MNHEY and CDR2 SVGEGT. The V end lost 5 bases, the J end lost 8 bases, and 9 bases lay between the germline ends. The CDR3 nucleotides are TGTGCCAGCAGTCATATGATCGGCTACACCTTC. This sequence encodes CASSHMIGYTF.

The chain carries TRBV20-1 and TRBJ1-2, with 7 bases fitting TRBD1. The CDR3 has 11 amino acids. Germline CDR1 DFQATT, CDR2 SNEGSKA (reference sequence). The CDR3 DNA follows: TGCAGAGGAGGGACAGTCTATGGCTACACCTTC. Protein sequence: CRGGTVYGYTF.

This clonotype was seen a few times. The CDR3 nucleotides read TGTGCCATCCCGGACAGGGGGCAGGTGGGCAATCAGCCCCAGCATTTT. Translation: CAIPDRGQVGNQPQHF. The chain employs TRBV10-3 and TRBJ1-5; 11 bases match TRBD1. Losses at the gene ends were 8 bases for V and 2 bases for J; bases not matched to a gene: 8. The CDR3 sequence is 16 residues long. Germline CDR1 ENHRY, CDR2 SYGVKD.

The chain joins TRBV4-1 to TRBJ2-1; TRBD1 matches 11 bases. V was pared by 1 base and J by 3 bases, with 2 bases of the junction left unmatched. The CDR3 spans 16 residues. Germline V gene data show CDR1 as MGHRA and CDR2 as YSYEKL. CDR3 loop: CASSQGGTGGYNEQFF. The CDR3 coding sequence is TGCGCCAGCAGCCAAGGAGGGACAGGGGGCTACAATGAGCAGTTCTTC.

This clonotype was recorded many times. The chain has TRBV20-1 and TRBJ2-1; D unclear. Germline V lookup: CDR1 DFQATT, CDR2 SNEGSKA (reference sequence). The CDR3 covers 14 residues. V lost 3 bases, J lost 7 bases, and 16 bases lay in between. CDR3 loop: CSASSIGGGNEQFF. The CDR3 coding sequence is TGCAGTGCTAGCTCCATAGGCGGTGGGAATGAGCAGTTCTTC.

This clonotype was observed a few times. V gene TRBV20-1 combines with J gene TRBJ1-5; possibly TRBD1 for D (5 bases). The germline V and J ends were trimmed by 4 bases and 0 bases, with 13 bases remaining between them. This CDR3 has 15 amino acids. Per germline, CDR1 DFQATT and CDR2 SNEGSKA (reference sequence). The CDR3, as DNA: TGCAGTGCTACACCGACAGAATATAGCAATCAGCCCCAGCATTTT. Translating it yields CSATPTEYSNQPQHF.

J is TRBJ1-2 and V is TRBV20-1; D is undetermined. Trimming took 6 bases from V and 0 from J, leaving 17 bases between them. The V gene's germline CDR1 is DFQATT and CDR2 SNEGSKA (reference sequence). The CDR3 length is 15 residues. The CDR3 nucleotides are TGCAGTGCCCCATCCTTTACGGGATCTAACTATGGCTACACCTTC. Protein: CSAPSFTGSNYGYTF.

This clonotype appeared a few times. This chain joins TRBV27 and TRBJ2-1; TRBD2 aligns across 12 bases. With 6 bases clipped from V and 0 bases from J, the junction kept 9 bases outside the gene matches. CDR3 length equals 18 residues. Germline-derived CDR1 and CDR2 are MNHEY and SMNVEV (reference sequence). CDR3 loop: CASSLGLAGRSSYNEQFF. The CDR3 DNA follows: TGTGCCAGCAGCCTGGGACTAGCGGGCAGGAGCTCCTACAATGAGCAGTTCTTC.

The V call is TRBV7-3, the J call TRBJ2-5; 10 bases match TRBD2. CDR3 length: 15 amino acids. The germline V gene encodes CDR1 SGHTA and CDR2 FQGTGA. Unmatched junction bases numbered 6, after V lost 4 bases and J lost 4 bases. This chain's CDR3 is CASSSSSGRGETQYF. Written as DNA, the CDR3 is TGTGCCAGCAGCTCCTCAAGCGGGAGGGGAGAGACCCAGTACTTC.

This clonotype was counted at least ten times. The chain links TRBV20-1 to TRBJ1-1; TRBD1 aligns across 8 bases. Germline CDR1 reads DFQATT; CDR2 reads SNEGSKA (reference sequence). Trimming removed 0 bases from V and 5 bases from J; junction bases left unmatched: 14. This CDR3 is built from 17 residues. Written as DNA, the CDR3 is TGCAGTGCTAGAGATCGGGTCAGGGGGCTGGGGAGTACTGAAGCTTTCTTT. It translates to CSARDRVRGLGSTEAFF.

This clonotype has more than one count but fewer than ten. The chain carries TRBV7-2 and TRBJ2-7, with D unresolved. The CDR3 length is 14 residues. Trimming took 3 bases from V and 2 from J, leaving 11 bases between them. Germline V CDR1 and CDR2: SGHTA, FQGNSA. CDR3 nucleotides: TGTGCCAGCAGCTTGGCTACTCGTACCTACGAGCAGTACTTC. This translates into CASSLATRTYEQYF.

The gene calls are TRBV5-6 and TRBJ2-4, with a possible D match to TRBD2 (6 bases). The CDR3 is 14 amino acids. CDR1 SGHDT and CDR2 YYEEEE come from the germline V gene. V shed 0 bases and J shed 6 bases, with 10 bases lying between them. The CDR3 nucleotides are TGTGCCAGCAGCTTGGTCGGGGGAGGAAACATTCAGTACTTC. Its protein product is CASSLVGGGNIQYF.

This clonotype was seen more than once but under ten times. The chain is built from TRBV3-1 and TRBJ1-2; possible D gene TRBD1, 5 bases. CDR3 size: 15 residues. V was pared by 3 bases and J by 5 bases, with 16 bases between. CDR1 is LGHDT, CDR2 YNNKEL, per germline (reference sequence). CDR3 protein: CASSQLGWTQYGYTF. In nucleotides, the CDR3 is TGTGCCAGCAGCCAGCTAGGCTGGACACAGTATGGCTACACCTTC.